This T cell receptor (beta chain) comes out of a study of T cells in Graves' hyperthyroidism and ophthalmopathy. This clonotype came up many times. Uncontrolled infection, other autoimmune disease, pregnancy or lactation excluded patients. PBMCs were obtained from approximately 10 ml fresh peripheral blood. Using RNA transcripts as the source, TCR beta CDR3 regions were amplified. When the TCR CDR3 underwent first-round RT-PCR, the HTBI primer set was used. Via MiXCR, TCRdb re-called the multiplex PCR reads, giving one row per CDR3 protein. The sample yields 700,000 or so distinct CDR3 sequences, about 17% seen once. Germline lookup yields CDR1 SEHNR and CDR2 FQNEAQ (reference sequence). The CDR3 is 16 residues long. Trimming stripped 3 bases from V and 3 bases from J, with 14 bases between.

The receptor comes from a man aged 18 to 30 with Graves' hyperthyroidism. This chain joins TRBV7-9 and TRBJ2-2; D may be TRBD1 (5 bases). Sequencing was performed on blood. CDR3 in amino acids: CASSLDSRVDTGELFF. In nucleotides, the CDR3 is TGTGCCAGCAGCTTGGATTCCAGGGTGGACACCGGGGAGCTGTTTTTT.